The clone carrying this T cell receptor beta chain was counted only a few times. These data come from a study of T-cell reconstitution after alpha-beta-depleted transplantation in children. This sample's TCRbeta library carried unique molecular identifier barcodes. TCRdb used MiXCR to reprocess the PCR reads, holding one entry per CDR3 protein. The table records hundreds of thousands of distinct CDR3 sequences, approximately 32% of them present only once. V gave up 0 bases and J gave up 3 bases, with 12 bases separating them. CDR3 length: 16 amino acids. Germline V CDR1 and CDR2: SQVTM, ANQGSEA. The specimen was PBMCs from the stem cell graft donor, collected from the stem cell graft. The sequence derives from a human donor who donated a stem cell graft to a child with aplastic anemia. The chain combines TRBV29-1 with TRBJ2-6; D remains unclear. The CDR3 is CSVEDHVTFGANVLTF. The CDR3, as DNA: TGCAGCGTTGAAGACCACGTGACCTTTGGGGCCAACGTCCTGACTTTC.